These 28 T cell receptor beta chains were sequenced from one sample in a study of MAIT cells during Salmonella Paratyphi A infection. Indicated time point: healthy control second sampling, 21 days after first. The MAIT cell gate was Valpha7.2+ CD161+ T cells, sorted by flow cytometry. TCRdb re-called the 5' RACE reads through MiXCR, storing one row per CDR3 protein. The sample lists 300 or so distinct CDR3 sequences; about 39% were seen once. Sequenced material: MAIT cells from PBMCs. The receptors derive from an adult in good health.

The count of this clonotype is one. The chain couples TRBV6-4 to TRBJ2-3; the match to TRBD2 covers 10 bases. Germline CDR1 reads MRHNA; CDR2 reads SNTAGT. Germline trimming cut 4 bases from V and 2 bases from J; bases unmatched to any gene: 3. This CDR3 spans 15 amino acids. The CDR3 loop reads CASSALAGVTDTQYF. CDR3 nucleotide sequence: TGTGCCAGCAGTGCCCTAGCGGGAGTCACAGATACGCAGTATTTT.

The gene calls are TRBV20-1 and TRBJ2-7; D is uncertain. The germline V gene has CDR1 DFQATT and CDR2 SNEGSKA (reference sequence). Trimming pared 1 base from V and 3 bases from J, leaving 10 bases between. This CDR3 is 13 amino acids long. CDR3 loop: CSARGDADYEQYF. The CDR3 region has the DNA TGCAGTGCTAGAGGGGATGCCGACTACGAGCAGTACTTC.

This clonotype turned up a few times. No conserved phenylalanine or tryptophan ends this CDR3, so it is likely a read error. The DNA is left out, because the CDR3 cannot be placed on it with certainty; the CDR3 is given as TCRdb lists it. The chain recombines TRBV6-4 with TRBJ1-6; the table names TRBD1, a call not compared with the DNA. Germline values: CDR1 MRHNA, CDR2 SNTAGT. The CDR3 has 15 amino acids, counting both end residues. The CDR3 protein is CASSAESGVQENRKG.

This clonotype has a handful of counts. The chain carries TRBV25-1 and TRBJ2-1; 8 bases align to TRBD1. Germline V CDR1 and CDR2: MGHDK, SYGVNS. This CDR3 spans 15 amino acids. Unmatched junction bases numbered 8, after V lost 3 bases and J lost 7 bases. The CDR3 reads CASSDSTGESNEQFF. CDR3 sequence (DNA): TGTGCCAGCAGTGATTCGACAGGGGAGTCGAATGAGCAGTTCTTC.

This clonotype was seen only a few times. V is TRBV12-3 or TRBV12-4 and J is TRBJ2-7, with 8 bases lining up with TRBD1. Unmatched junction bases numbered 3, after V lost 5 bases and J lost 0 bases. The CDR3 contains 14 residues. CDR3 in amino acids: CASSRTGSSYEQYV. The CDR3 DNA follows: TGTGCCAGCAGTCGGACAGGGAGCTCCTACGAGCAGTACGTC.

This clonotype is categorized as large (0.1 to 1%). The rearrangement links TRBV29-1 to TRBJ2-2, with 7 bases fitting TRBD1. CDR1 and CDR2 from the germline V gene are SQVTM and ANQGSEA. The J segment lost 3 bases and the V segment lost 6 bases, leaving 10 bases of the junction unmatched. CDR3 length: 15 residues. The CDR3 sequence is CSVKDSDRDTGELFF. The CDR3 DNA follows: TGCAGCGTAAAGGATAGCGACAGGGACACCGGGGAGCTGTTTTTT.

By share of the sample, this clonotype is large. The V and J genes are TRBV20-1 and TRBJ2-7; TRBD1 agrees at 7 bases. Germline V CDR1 and CDR2: DFQATT, SNEGSKA (reference sequence). The CDR3 sequence is 15 residues long. The V and J ends lost 3 bases and 1 base, in that order; junction bases with no gene match: 9. DNA for the CDR3: TGCAGTGCTAGCCCAATCGACAGGGATTCCTACGAGCAGTACTTC. Its translation: CSASPIDRDSYEQYF.

This clonotype was recorded a few times. The V gene is TRBV6-6, the J gene TRBJ2-1; possible D gene TRBD1, 6 bases. Per the germline V gene, CDR1 is MNHNY and CDR2 is SVGAGI (reference sequence). Trimming pared 7 bases from V and 0 bases from J, leaving 16 bases between. There are 16 residues in the CDR3. In DNA, the CDR3 is TGTGCCAGCAAACTCAAAGGGGGTAGCTCCTACAATGAGCAGTTCTTC. Translation gives CASKLKGGSSYNEQFF.

V and J are TRBV4-3 and TRBJ2-3; D may be TRBD2 (5 bases). This CDR3 spans 15 amino acids. Trimming removed 2 bases from V and 3 bases from J, with 12 bases in between. Germline values: CDR1 LGHNA, CDR2 YSLEER. CDR3 DNA sequence: TGCGCCAGCAGCCAAAGACCCGGGGAGACAGATACGCAGTATTTT. The encoded protein is CASSQRPGETDTQYF.

There are a few counts of this clonotype. This CDR3 is missing its conserved last phenylalanine or tryptophan, likely due to a read error. This chain uses TRBV6-4 with TRBJ2-3; 7 nucleotides agree with TRBD1. J gave up 1 base and V 0 bases, and 1 base lay outside the gene matches. Germline CDR1 reads MRHNA; CDR2 reads SNTAGT. This CDR3 is built from 15 residues. DNA of the CDR3: TGTGCCAGCAGTGACTCAGGGGGCGGCACAGATACGCAGTATTTG. Residues: CASSDSGGGTDTQYL.

This chain connects TRBV20-1 to TRBJ2-5, with 9 bases identical to TRBD2. The V gene's germline CDR1 is DFQATT and CDR2 SNEGSKA (reference sequence). The trim removed 2 bases at V and 1 base at J, leaving 11 bases unmatched. CDR3 size: 17 residues. The CDR3 protein is CSARTTAGGHLQETQYF. The CDR3 DNA is TGCAGTGCTAGAACAACAGCGGGGGGCCACCTCCAAGAGACCCAGTACTTC.

Points on this clonotype: Being one base from a much bigger clone, this may be a read error. This sequence joins TRBV20-1 and TRBJ2-7; D may match TRBD1 or TRBD2 (6 bases each). Germline V gene lookup returns CDR1 DFQATT and CDR2 SNEGSKA (reference sequence). CDR3 length: 16 residues. The V and J ends lost 1 base and 0 bases respectively, with 16 bases between them. The CDR3 sequence: CSARGLGGRDSYEQYF. The CDR3 bases are TGCAGTGCTAGAGGGCTCGGGGGCAGGGACTCCTACGAGCAGTACTTC.

Relative to its sample, this clonotype is large. This chain joins TRBV12-3 or TRBV12-4 and TRBJ2-1; D uncertain. Trimming shortened V by 6 bases and J by 9 bases, and 18 bases separated the two germline ends. The CDR3 covers 14 residues. The CDR3 sequence: CASSFWGAYAEQFF. Written as DNA, the CDR3 is TGTGCCAGCAGCTTTTGGGGTGCCTATGCTGAGCAGTTCTTC.

The chain uses TRBV6-4 and TRBJ1-5; 9 bases match TRBD1. V lost 4 bases and J lost 2; bases outside the gene matches: 3. The CDR3 has 15 residues. Germline CDR1 is MRHNA and CDR2 is SNTAGT. The CDR3, as DNA: TGTGCCAGCAGTGTGACAGGGGGAGGCAATCAGCCCCAGCATTTT. Translation: CASSVTGGGNQPQHF.

The sample holds a few counts of this clonotype. This rearrangement joins TRBV7-2 to TRBJ2-5; 12 bases agree with TRBD1. This CDR3 contains 16 residues. With V trimmed by 5 bases and J by 5 bases, 9 bases remained unmatched. Germline CDR1 reads SGHTA; CDR2 reads FQGNSA. The CDR3 DNA sequence: TGTGCCAGCAGCCTACCGGGACAGGGGGCTCGGGAGACCCAGTACTTC. It yields the protein CASSLPGQGARETQYF.

J is TRBJ1-1 and V is TRBV7-3, with D hard to call. Germline CDR1 reads SGHTA; CDR2 reads FQGTGA. The CDR3 covers 12 residues. V was trimmed by 10 bases and J by 4 bases, leaving 13 bases between them. Here the CDR3 reads CANPDGTTEAFF. CDR3 DNA: TGTGCCAACCCGGACGGCACCACTGAAGCTTTCTTT.

This clonotype appeared a few times. The V and J genes are TRBV10-3 and TRBJ2-6, with unresolved D. V was pared by 3 bases and J by 0 bases, with 9 bases between. The CDR3 is made up of 16 amino acids. Looked up from germline, CDR1 is ENHRY and CDR2 is SYGVKD. The CDR3 bases are TGTGCCATCAGTGAATCGGAAGGCTCTGGGGCCAACGTCCTGACTTTC. Translation: CAISESEGSGANVLTF.

J is TRBJ2-7 and V is TRBV20-1; TRBD2 matches 9 bases. Germline V gene lookup returns CDR1 DFQATT and CDR2 SNEGSKA (reference sequence). V gave up 0 bases and J gave up 3 bases; unmatched junction bases: 3. The CDR3 spans 14 residues. CDR3 loop: CSARDGGGVYEQYF. The DNA of the CDR3 is TGCAGTGCTAGAGATGGCGGGGGGGTCTACGAGCAGTACTTC.

The chain couples TRBV7-9 to TRBJ1-4; the D gene is possibly TRBD1 (5 bases). Germline CDR1 reads SEHNR; CDR2 reads FQNEAQ (reference sequence). The CDR3 runs to 14 residues. V lost 1 base, J lost 7 bases, and 10 bases lay in between. The CDR3 DNA sequence: TGTGCCAGCAGCTTAGGTGCAGGGCGTGAAAAACTGTTTTTT. Translated, it gives CASSLGAGREKLFF.

Remarks on this clonotype: This may arise from a read error, as a much more abundant clone is one base away. This sequence joins TRBV6-1 and TRBJ2-3; D is uncertain. CDR1 and CDR2 (germline): MNHNS, SASEGT. The CDR3 totals 15 residues. V lost 4 bases and J 1 base, leaving 12 bases between the germline ends. The chain's CDR3 is CASSANLGGTDTQYF. The CDR3, as DNA: TGTGCCAGCAGTGCCAACCTGGGTGGCACAGATACGCAGTATTTT.

There are a few counts of this clonotype. The chain couples TRBV6-4 to TRBJ2-3; 9 positions agree with TRBD2. The length of the CDR3 is 15 residues. Germline trimming cut 5 bases from V and 4 bases from J; bases unmatched to any gene: 7. CDR1 is MRHNA and CDR2 is SNTAGT in the germline V gene. Written as DNA, the CDR3 is TGTGCCAGCAGTCATGGCGGGGGGGAAGCAGATACGCAGTATTTT. Translation: CASSHGGGEADTQYF.

In its sample, this clonotype is large. A junction end diverges from the germline sequence, so it may reflect a read error. V and J are TRBV6-1 and TRBJ2-5; 9 bases align to TRBD1. This CDR3 spans 15 amino acids. The germline gives CDR1 MNHNS, CDR2 SASEGT. CDR3 residues: CASSEVTGGQETQYF. CDR3 coding DNA: TGTGCCAGCAGCGAAGTGACAGGGGGCCAAGAGACCCAGTACTTC.

Notes on this clonotype: This CDR3 is missing its conserved last phenylalanine or tryptophan, likely due to a read error. This chain connects TRBV6-4 to TRBJ2-3; 9 bases match TRBD2. The CDR3 contains 15 residues. Trimming cost V 5 bases and J 4 bases; bases outside gene matches: 7. Germline V gene sequence: CDR1 MRHNA, CDR2 SNTAGT. The CDR3 nucleotides are TGTGCCAGCAGTCATGGCGGGGGGGAAGCAGATACGCAGTATTTG. Its translation: CASSHGGGEADTQYL.

V is TRBV20-1 and J is TRBJ2-5, with 9 nucleotides matching TRBD1. The V gene's germline CDR1 is DFQATT and CDR2 SNEGSKA (reference sequence). This CDR3 contains 14 residues. Germline trimming cut 1 base from V and 2 bases from J; bases unmatched to any gene: 2. For the CDR3, the DNA is TGCAGTGCTAGAGGGGACAGGGCTCAAGAGACCCAGTACTTC. This codes for CSARGDRAQETQYF.

In its sample, this clonotype is large. V usage is TRBV6-1 and J usage is TRBJ2-2; possible D gene TRBD2, 5 bases. CDR1 is MNHNS and CDR2 is SASEGT in the germline V gene. The CDR3 spans 15 residues. V lost 6 bases, J lost 1 base, and 12 bases lay in between. This chain's CDR3 is CASRDGILNTGELFF. CDR3 sequence (DNA): TGTGCCAGCAGAGACGGGATTCTGAACACCGGGGAGCTGTTTTTT.

This clonotype was picked up a small number of times. J is TRBJ2-2 and V is TRBV20-1; TRBD2 aligns across 8 bases. Unmatched junction bases numbered 3, after V lost 0 bases and J lost 3 bases. Germline V gives CDR1 DFQATT, CDR2 SNEGSKA (reference sequence). CDR3 length: 15 residues. The CDR3 sequence: CSAREAGVDTGELFF. The CDR3 nucleotides read TGCAGTGCTAGAGAAGCGGGAGTGGACACCGGGGAGCTGTTTTTT.

V usage is TRBV29-1 and J usage is TRBJ2-1, with D possibly being TRBD2 (6 bases). CDR1 and CDR2 (germline): SQVTM, ANQGSEA. Trimming pared 7 bases from V and 8 bases from J, leaving 18 bases between. The CDR3 loop spans 13 amino acids. CDR3 DNA: TGCAGCGCCGGAGGTCGGGAGTGGGATGAGCAGTTCTTC. Translated, it gives CSAGGREWDEQFF.

The chain carries TRBV4-3 and TRBJ2-6; D is perhaps TRBD1 (6 bases). The CDR3 spans 16 residues. The V end was cut by 0 bases, the J end by 4 bases, with 10 bases between. Looked up from germline, CDR1 is LGHNA and CDR2 is YSLEER. The CDR3 sequence: CASSQDPGAGANVLTF. CDR3 in DNA: TGCGCCAGCAGCCAAGATCCAGGGGCCGGGGCCAACGTCCTGACTTTC.